This T cell receptor (beta chain) was obtained from a study of blood T cells in healthy people across ages. Study outcomes and limitations: Nothing was known about donor CMV status, and this possibly confounded expanded clonotype changes. Long-lived donors had more naive CD4+ cells and higher diversity than aged donors.

This clonotype showed up many times. Its specificity is unknown. Sample-barcoded 5' priming and a J-beta primer mix drove a second PCR of roughly 6 to 12 cycles. One entry per CDR3 protein, called by TCRdb with MiXCR from the 5' RACE reads. Among approximately 680,000 distinct CDR3 sequences listed, roughly 32% were seen once. The ends were cut back, 7 bases at V and 7 bases at J, with 17 bases in the middle. The CDR3 is 14 residues long. CDR1 MNHNS and CDR2 SASEGT come from the germline V gene. The sample consisted of blood. The receptor was derived from a woman of 80 years or more in good health. The chain is built from TRBV6-1 and TRBJ2-4, with D possibly TRBD1 on 5 matching bases. CDR3 DNA sequence: TGTGCCAGCACCGGCCAGGGAACTTGGAACATTCAGTACTTC. Translating it yields CASTGQGTWNIQYF.